This T cell receptor beta chain was observed in a study of T cell responses to AZD1222 COVID-19 vaccine. The CDR3 sequence is 13 residues long. After removal of 2 bases from V and 10 bases from J, the junction contained 7 bases not matched to a gene. Germline lookup yields CDR1 LGHNA and CDR2 YSLEER. Repertoires were generated with immunoSEQ multiplex PCR, while TCRdb's copy carries only in-frame clones and drops some. The sample holds more than 95,000 clones, around nine tenths seen once. The V and J genes are TRBV4-3 and TRBJ1-2; 7 bases match TRBD1. The sequenced sample was peripheral blood, obtained on day 0 of AZD1222 vaccination. The clonotype originates from an adult in good health. CDR3 in DNA: TGCGCCAGCAGCCAAAGACAGGGTAGAGACTACACCTTC. The encoded protein is CASSQRQGRDYTF.